This record covers a single T cell receptor (beta chain). Under the authors' procedure: Amplification of reference gene primers was used by the study to estimate nucleated cell counts. Clones were read by immunoSEQ multiplex PCR, and TCRdb kept only the in-frame ones, dropping some. Clone size and V and J calls were adopted from that table, with D and trimming inferred from the DNA. Of some 200,000 clones listed, roughly four fifths are singletons. The data belong to a study of blood T cell repertoires in COVID-19. About the research overall: Sites across the United States, Italy and Spain contributed samples from acute and convalescent COVID-19. T cells, B-cell-depleted T cells, or PBMCs supplied cDNA or gDNA.

This CDR3 spans 14 amino acids. CDR1 and CDR2 from the germline V gene are LGHDT and YNNKEL (reference sequence). The junction had 2 bases not matched to a gene; V was cut back by 0 bases and J by 4 bases. The sequencing sample was made of peripheral blood. The V and J genes are TRBV3-1 (or the pseudogene TRBV3-2) and TRBJ1-1; 7 positions match TRBD1. The clonotype was recovered from a woman in her thirties or forties with acute or convalescent COVID-19. For the CDR3, the DNA is TGTGCCAGCAGCCAAGACGGGACAGCCACTGAAGCTTTCTTT. It yields the protein CASSQDGTATEAFF.